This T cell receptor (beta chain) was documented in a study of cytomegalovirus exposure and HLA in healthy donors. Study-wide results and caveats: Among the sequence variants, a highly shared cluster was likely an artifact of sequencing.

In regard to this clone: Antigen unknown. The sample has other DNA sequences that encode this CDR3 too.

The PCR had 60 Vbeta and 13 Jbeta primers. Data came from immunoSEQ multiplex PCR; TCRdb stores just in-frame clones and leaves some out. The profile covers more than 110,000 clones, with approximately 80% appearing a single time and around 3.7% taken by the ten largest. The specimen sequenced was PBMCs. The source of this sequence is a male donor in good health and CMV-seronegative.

The CDR3 region is CASSLGTGYEQYF. Written as DNA, the CDR3 is TGTGCCAGCAGTTTAGGTACAGGGTACGAGCAGTACTTC. The genes are TRBV27 and TRBJ2-7; perhaps TRBD1 as D (6 bases). This CDR3 spans 13 amino acids. Germline-derived CDR1 and CDR2 are MNHEY and SMNVEV (reference sequence). V was cut by 2 bases and J by 4 bases, with 9 bases left in between.